The 17 T cell receptor beta chains given below trace back to one sample, sequenced in a study of brain T cells in children with intractable seizures. Sequenced by immunoSEQ multiplex PCR; TCRdb stores in-frame clones only, minus some. The data contain 300,000 to 400,000 clones, over 90% of them seen just once; the ten biggest clones take up 4.5% to 7%. Time point: blood from clinic visit 5 months post-surgery; TSC patient then seizure free. The sample here was peripheral blood, taken approximately 5 months after surgery. The receptors derive from a boy under two years old with tuberous sclerosis and intractable seizures.

J is TRBJ1-1 and V is TRBV30, with unresolved D. Trimming pared 0 bases from V and 6 bases from J, leaving 8 bases between. This CDR3 has 12 residues. From germline, CDR1 is GTSNPN and CDR2 SVGIG (reference sequence). Here the CDR3 reads CAWSVDIAEAFF. In nucleotides, the CDR3 is TGTGCCTGGAGTGTAGATATCGCTGAAGCTTTCTTT.

This chain connects TRBV9 to TRBJ1-3; D is unresolved. Trimming cost V 4 bases and J 0 bases, with 11 bases left between them. Germline values: CDR1 SGDLS, CDR2 YYNGEE. This CDR3 has 15 amino acids. CDR3 coding DNA: TGTGCCAGCAGCCCATACGGGAGCTCTGGAAACACCATATATTTT. Its protein is CASSPYGSSGNTIYF.

V gene TRBV29-1 combines with J gene TRBJ2-5, with D hard to call. V was cut by 6 bases and J by 3 bases, with 14 bases left in between. Germline CDR1 and CDR2: SQVTM and ANQGSEA. The CDR3 has 13 residues. The CDR3 nucleotides are TGCAGCGTCCGTTGGGTTCTCAAAGAGACCCAGTACTTC. This gives the protein CSVRWVLKETQYF.

The chain links TRBV7-8 to TRBJ2-7, with 7 bases matching TRBD1. The germline CDR1 and CDR2 sequences are SGHVS and FQNEAQ. V lost 2 bases to trimming and J lost 3 bases; unmatched junction nucleotides: 10. There are 16 residues in the CDR3. CDR3 sequence: CASSLPTTGKSYEQYF. Here the CDR3 DNA reads TGTGCCAGCAGCTTACCGACGACAGGGAAAAGCTACGAGCAGTACTTC.

J is TRBJ2-7 and V is TRBV27; 12 bases are shared with TRBD2. The V gene end was trimmed by 5 bases and the J gene end by 0 bases; junction bases not matched to a gene: 2. The germline V gene has CDR1 MNHEY and CDR2 SMNVEV (reference sequence). CDR3 length: 15 amino acids. The DNA of the CDR3 is TGTGCCAGCAGTCTAGCGGGAGGGGGCTCCTACGAGCAGTACTTC. It translates to CASSLAGGGSYEQYF.

This clone was counted once. The genes are TRBV6-5 and TRBJ1-5; TRBD1 might be the D (6 bases). The germline V gene has CDR1 MNHEY and CDR2 SVGAGI. The CDR3 contains 14 residues. With 8 bases removed from V and 6 bases from J, the gap between germline ends came to 17 bases. CDR3 sequence reads: CASRKPGDGQPQHF. For the CDR3, the DNA is TGTGCCAGCCGGAAACCAGGGGACGGTCAGCCCCAGCATTTT.

The chain joins TRBV11-2 to TRBJ1-2, with D maybe TRBD1 (5 bases). CDR1 is SGHAT and CDR2 is FQNNGV in the germline V gene. The CDR3 totals 17 residues. The germline V and J ends were trimmed by 2 bases and 0 bases, with 16 bases remaining between them. The CDR3 is CASSLLGQAPSNYGYTF. CDR3 coding DNA: TGTGCCAGCAGCTTATTGGGGCAGGCCCCGTCTAACTATGGCTACACCTTC. The variable domain in full, with the rest retrieved from reference TRBV11-2 and TRBJ1-2, is EAGVAQSPRYKIIEKRQSVAFWCNPISGHATLYWYQQILGQGPKLLIQFQNNGVVDDSQLPKDRFSAERLKGVDSTLKIQPAKLEDSAVYLCASSLLGQAPSNYGYTFGSGTRLTVV.

J is TRBJ2-2 and V is TRBV7-8; 10 bases line up with TRBD2. Germline trimming cut 5 bases from V and 0 bases from J; bases unmatched to any gene: 6. The germline gives CDR1 SGHVS, CDR2 FQNEAQ. CDR3 length equals 17 residues. The CDR3 reads CASSVTGTSANTGELFF. The CDR3 DNA is TGTGCCAGCAGCGTTACCGGGACTAGCGCGAACACCGGGGAGCTGTTTTTT.

The chain combines TRBV6-1 with TRBJ1-6, with D perhaps matching TRBD1 (5 bases). CDR3 length: 14 amino acids. Germline V gene sequence: CDR1 MNHNS, CDR2 SASEGT. V was pared by 2 bases and J by 4 bases, with 6 bases between. DNA for the CDR3: TGTGCCAGCAGTGAATGGGGGTATAATTCACCCCTCCACTTT. This translates into CASSEWGYNSPLHF.

This chain uses TRBV3-1 (or the pseudogene TRBV3-2) with TRBJ1-2, with D hard to call. The ends were cut back, 3 bases at V and 5 bases at J, with 13 bases in the middle. CDR1 and CDR2 (germline): LGHDT, YNNKEL (reference sequence). The CDR3 consists of 14 residues. CDR3 sequence: CASSHLVERYGYTF. The CDR3 DNA sequence: TGTGCCAGCAGCCACCTCGTCGAGAGGTATGGCTACACCTTC.

The genes are TRBV4-1 and TRBJ2-3; TRBD2 is a possible D gene (6 bases). Trimming left V 1 base short and J 5 bases short, with 13 bases between. This CDR3 is built from 15 residues. Per germline, CDR1 MGHRA and CDR2 YSYEKL. The CDR3 reads CASSQVPGDVDTQYF. CDR3 nucleotides: TGCGCCAGCAGCCAAGTGCCGGGAGATGTAGATACGCAGTATTTT.

The chain combines TRBV7-2 with TRBJ1-2, with TRBD1 matching 10 bases. The CDR3 has 15 amino acids. J lost 7 bases, V lost 7 bases, and 12 bases had no gene match. Germline V gene data show CDR1 as SGHTA and CDR2 as FQGNSA. The CDR3 bases are TGTGCCAGCACCCCGGAGACAGGGGGCATCGGTGGCTACACCTTC. Translation gives CASTPETGGIGGYTF.

The genes are TRBV4-1 and TRBJ2-7; 7 bases line up with TRBD2. Germline values: CDR1 MGHRA, CDR2 YSYEKL. The trim removed 0 bases at V and 0 bases at J, leaving 17 bases unmatched. The CDR3 loop spans 20 amino acids. CDR3 amino acids: CASSQDLRTIGGRSSYEQYF. CDR3 in DNA: TGCGCCAGCAGCCAAGATCTTAGGACTATTGGCGGGAGAAGCTCCTACGAGCAGTACTTC.

This rearrangement joins TRBV7-9 to TRBJ1-2; TRBD1 matches 7 bases. The V gene end was trimmed by 8 bases and the J gene end by 2 bases; junction bases not matched to a gene: 8. CDR1 is SEHNR, CDR2 FQNEAQ, per germline (reference sequence). The CDR3 length is 14 residues. The CDR3 sequence is CASLNTRGNYGYTF. The CDR3 nucleotides read TGTGCCAGCCTAAACACCAGGGGGAACTATGGCTACACCTTC.

This clone occurred once. The chain recombines TRBV7-3 with TRBJ1-1, with D perhaps matching TRBD1 (5 bases). V was pared by 5 bases and J by 5 bases, with 15 bases between. The germline V gene encodes CDR1 SGHTA and CDR2 FQGTGA. The CDR3 consists of 14 residues. The CDR3 loop is CASSTKPGPTEAFF. CDR3 nucleotides: TGTGCCAGCAGCACTAAGCCGGGGCCAACTGAAGCTTTCTTT.

This clone has only one observation. One end of the junction varies from germline; a read error may be responsible. The chain uses TRBV7-7 and TRBJ2-2; 8 nucleotides line up with TRBD1. Germline CDR1 reads SSHAT; CDR2 reads FNYEAQ (reference sequence). The CDR3 spans 15 residues. The CDR3, as DNA: TGTGCTAGCAGCTATCACAGGGGGGAGACCGGGGAGCTGTTTTTT. Amino acids: CASSYHRGETGELFF.

The chain is built from TRBV12-3 or TRBV12-4 and TRBJ1-2; D gene ambiguous. V dropped 7 bases and J dropped 6 bases, with 15 bases sitting between them. This CDR3 has 13 amino acids. CDR3 in amino acids: CASTPGIENGYTF. The DNA of the CDR3 is TGTGCCAGCACACCGGGGATCGAGAATGGCTACACCTTC.